The 17 T cell receptor beta chains reported below all come from one sample, sequenced in a study of cytomegalovirus exposure and HLA in healthy donors. The PCR was carried out with 60 Vbeta primers and 13 Jbeta primers. Sequencing used immunoSEQ multiplex PCR; TCRdb keeps in-frame clones, though not all of them. This table lists tens of thousands of clones. The sequenced material came from PBMCs. These receptors all stem from an older woman in good health and CMV-seronegative.

V is TRBV7-9 and J is TRBJ2-5, with 14 bases that match TRBD2. The CDR3 has 19 amino acids. Germline CDR1 SEHNR, CDR2 FQNEAQ (reference sequence). The ends lost 2 bases at V and 2 bases at J; junction bases unmatched: 10. CDR3 DNA sequence: TGTGCCAGCAGCTTACGCTTTGGGACTAGCGGGAGAGGTCAAGAGACCCAGTACTTC. It encodes CASSLRFGTSGRGQETQYF.

The gene calls are TRBV5-1 and TRBJ1-4; weak D call: TRBD1 (5 bases). This CDR3 has 16 residues. CDR1 is SGHRS and CDR2 is YFSETQ in the germline V gene. The V end lost 0 bases, the J end lost 8 bases, and 17 bases lay between the germline ends. The CDR3 protein is CASSLGPTGGDEKLFF. CDR3 coding DNA: TGCGCCAGCAGCTTGGGGCCGACGGGGGGGGACGAAAAACTGTTTTTT. The full variable domain, with the rest looked up from reference TRBV5-1 and TRBJ1-4, is KAGVTQTPRYLIKTRGQQVTLSCSPISGHRSVSWYQQTPGQGLQFLFEYFSETQRNKGNFPGRFSGRQFSNSRSEMNVSTLELGDSALYLCASSLGPTGGDEKLFFGSGTQLSVL.

V gene TRBV30 combines with J gene TRBJ1-4; weak D call: TRBD1 (6 bases). Deletions cut 6 bases from V and 0 bases from J, with 14 bases between. CDR1 and CDR2 (germline): GTSNPN, SVGIG (reference sequence). The CDR3 length is 15 residues. CDR3 nucleotide sequence: TGTGCCTGCTTCAACAGGGTTGCAACTAATGAAAAACTGTTTTTT. It encodes CACFNRVATNEKLFF.

The rearrangement links TRBV11-1 to TRBJ2-7; TRBD1 matches 7 bases. Germline trimming cut 4 bases from V and 4 bases from J; bases unmatched to any gene: 13. Germline lookup yields CDR1 SGHAT and CDR2 FQDESV (reference sequence). CDR3 size: 16 residues. CDR3 nucleotide sequence: TGTGCCAGCAGCTCCCTAGGGTGGGACAGTACTTACGAGCAGTACTTC. This codes for CASSSLGWDSTYEQYF.

The rearrangement uses TRBV4-3 and TRBJ1-3, with D perhaps matching TRBD1 (6 bases). The CDR3 is 17 residues long. In germline, CDR1 is LGHNA, CDR2 YSLEER. Trimming left V 3 bases short and J 1 base short, with 16 bases between. CDR3 sequence: CASSHALLQGSGNTIYF. The CDR3 bases are TGCGCCAGCAGCCATGCCCTTTTACAGGGTTCTGGAAACACCATATATTTT.

The chain employs TRBV4-2 and TRBJ2-1, with TRBD1 identical over 10 bases. Germline CDR1 is LGHNA and CDR2 is YNFKEQ. This CDR3 has 15 amino acids. V dropped 4 bases and J dropped 7; count of bases not matched to a gene: 7. CDR3 residues: CASSPRQGQGNEQFF. DNA for the CDR3: TGTGCCAGCAGCCCCCGACAGGGACAGGGGAATGAGCAGTTCTTC.

The rearrangement uses TRBV20-1 and TRBJ2-7; D gene unclear. Germline loops: CDR1 DFQATT, CDR2 SNEGSKA (reference sequence). Trimming shortened V by 6 bases and J by 2 bases, and 5 bases separated the two germline ends. The CDR3 loop spans 10 amino acids. The CDR3 region has the DNA TGCAGTGCAATCACCTACGAGCAGTACTTC. It codes for CSAITYEQYF.

The chain joins TRBV28 to TRBJ1-2; 8 bases map to TRBD1. The CDR3 extends over 13 amino acids. Germline assignment: CDR1 MDHEN and CDR2 SYDVKM. Germline trimming cut 7 bases from V and 5 bases from J; bases unmatched to any gene: 6. In nucleotides, the CDR3 is TGTGCCAGCAAAGGACAGGGTCTATATGGCTACACCTTC. This encodes CASKGQGLYGYTF.

V is TRBV23-1 and J is TRBJ2-1; D possibly corresponds to TRBD2 (6 bases). TRBV23-1 is an ORF, and what it does is uncertain. The CDR3 sequence is 9 residues long. V lost 10 bases to trimming and J lost 15 bases, with 13 bases between them. CDR3 DNA: TGCGCCATGGGGGGAGTTGGGTTCTTC. Protein: CAMGGVGFF.

The chain carries TRBV6-1 and TRBJ1-4; D is unresolved. Germline lookup yields CDR1 MNHNS and CDR2 SASEGT. The CDR3 loop spans 14 amino acids. V lost 3 bases to trimming and J lost 7 bases, with 12 bases between them. As DNA, the CDR3 is TGTGCCAGCAGTGATTTTGAGGGTATTGAAAAACTGTTTTTT. It encodes CASSDFEGIEKLFF.

This chain connects TRBV15 to TRBJ1-5, with D tentatively TRBD1 (6 bases). Germline CDR1 and CDR2: LNHNV and YYDKDF (reference sequence). The CDR3 has 17 amino acids. Between the trimmed V and J ends, which lost 3 bases and 2 bases, there was a span of 17 bases. The CDR3 bases are TGTGCCACCAGCAGTTTTGCCCGGACAGATGGCAATCAGCCCCAGCATTTT. Residues: CATSSFARTDGNQPQHF.

The J gene is TRBJ1-5, the V gene TRBV5-5; 8 positions match TRBD1. The CDR3 consists of 17 residues. The germline V gene has CDR1 SGHKS and CDR2 YYEKEE (reference sequence). V lost 4 bases to trimming and J lost 0 bases; unmatched junction nucleotides: 9. The CDR3, as DNA: TGTGCCAGCAGCCAAGGGACAGGCTCTTATAGCAATCAGCCCCAGCATTTT. Its translation is CASSQGTGSYSNQPQHF.

The chain couples TRBV9 to TRBJ2-1; 10 nucleotides agree with TRBD1. The V segment lost 0 bases and the J segment 5 bases; nucleotides outside the gene matches: 2. Germline assignment: CDR1 SGDLS and CDR2 YYNGEE. This CDR3 spans 15 amino acids. The CDR3 region is CASSVETGGHNEQFF. The CDR3 coding sequence is TGTGCCAGCAGCGTAGAGACAGGGGGCCACAATGAGCAGTTCTTC.

The rearrangement uses TRBV7-2 and TRBJ1-5; D is ambiguous. The CDR3 has 14 amino acids. Between the trimmed V and J ends, which lost 3 bases and 0 bases, there was a span of 6 bases. Germline loops: CDR1 SGHTA, CDR2 FQGNSA. CDR3 DNA: TGTGCCAGCAGCTTTTCAGATAGCAATCAGCCCCAGCATTTT. This encodes CASSFSDSNQPQHF.

The chain combines TRBV7-6 with TRBJ2-3; D unresolved. Trimming cost V 3 bases and J 1 base, with 14 bases left between them. Germline-derived CDR1 and CDR2 are SGHVS and FNYEAQ. CDR3 length: 16 amino acids. For the CDR3, the DNA is TGTGCCAGCAGCTTTAGGTTCGGGTCGGGCACAGATACGCAGTATTTT. It translates to CASSFRFGSGTDTQYF.

The chain couples TRBV6-6 to TRBJ2-5; the match to TRBD1 covers 7 bases. Germline V lookup: CDR1 MNHNY, CDR2 SVGAGI (reference sequence). V lost 5 bases to trimming and J lost 2 bases; unmatched junction nucleotides: 2. This CDR3 has 13 residues. DNA of the CDR3: TGTGCCAGCAGTCAACAGGGGCAAGAGACCCAGTACTTC. Amino acids: CASSQQGQETQYF.

The chain joins TRBV27 to TRBJ1-1; 7 nucleotides line up with TRBD1. The V gene's germline CDR1 is MNHEY and CDR2 SMNVEV (reference sequence). J gave up 0 bases and V 2 bases, and 3 bases lay outside the gene matches. The CDR3 has 15 residues. CDR3 region: CASSLGTALNTEAFF. The DNA for the CDR3 is TGTGCCAGCAGTTTAGGGACAGCTCTGAACACTGAAGCTTTCTTT.